This T cell receptor (beta chain) was captured in a study of regulatory T cells in long-lasting Graves disease. Study-level results: Persistent cases of Graves' showed reduced TCR diversity relative to newly diagnosed patients.

HTBI primers from iRepertoire and Arm-PCR of CDR3 regions yielded the TCR beta libraries. Via MiXCR, TCRdb re-called the multiplex PCR reads, giving one row per CDR3 protein. Found here are 350,000 to 550,000 distinct CDR3 sequences, 16% of them singletons; the top ten hold 20% to 25%. Time point indicated: newly diagnosed GD, antithyroid drugs for less than 3 months. There was RNA extracted from PBMCs, and the TCR library was made from it. American Thyroid Association guidelines defined Graves' disease diagnosis. This clonotype was seen at least ten times. Its specificity is unknown. These data were also reused for a study on T cells in Graves' hyperthyroidism and ophthalmopathy.

This clonotype originated in a woman aged 18-29 years with Graves disease. Specimen: peripheral blood mononuclear cells (PBMCs), collected at new diagnosis, from a patient treated with antithyroid drugs.

CDR3 amino acids: CASSDRDRSEDTEAFF. In nucleotides, the CDR3 is TGTGCCAGCAGTGACCGGGACAGAAGTGAGGACACTGAAGCTTTCTTT. The chain employs TRBV6-1 and TRBJ1-1, with TRBD1 matching over 7 bases. This CDR3 has 16 residues. In germline, CDR1 is MNHNS, CDR2 SASEGT. V was pared by 3 bases and J by 3 bases, with 10 bases of the junction left unmatched.